This TCR beta chain was identified during a study of blood T cell repertoires in COVID-19. As for the study in general: Collection of acute and convalescent COVID-19 samples took place in the United States, Italy and Spain. T cells, B-cell-depleted T cells, or PBMCs supplied cDNA or gDNA.

The germline gives CDR1 LNHDA, CDR2 SQIVND (reference sequence). The germline V and J ends were trimmed by 8 bases and 1 base, with 7 bases remaining between them. The CDR3 runs to 12 residues. As handled by the study authors: The assay estimated nucleated cells by amplifying reference gene primers. The repertoire was sequenced with immunoSEQ multiplex PCR; TCRdb's copy has only in-frame clones and lacks some. V and J calls and clone size are copied from that table; D and trimming were computed from the DNA. The sample carries roughly 200,000 clones, 88% recorded once. This rearrangement joins TRBV19 to TRBJ2-3; D is possibly TRBD1 (5 bases). This TCR was sampled from a man in his forties with active or convalescent COVID-19. What was sequenced was peripheral blood. CDR3 protein: CASDSRTDTQYF. The CDR3 nucleotides are TGTGCCAGTGACAGCCGCACAGATACGCAGTATTTT.